This section outlines one T cell receptor (beta chain) sequence together with its context. Its antigen is unknown. The read falls 3 residues short of the CDR3 end, and the missing part is taken from the germline J gene. Produced via immunoSEQ multiplex PCR; TCRdb's table is partial and in-frame only. Here the sample table reports about 25,000 clones. The CDR3 consists of 18 residues. Germline V lookup: CDR1 SNHLY, CDR2 FYNNEI. The data are from a study of T cells in women clearing cervical HPV infection. Study at large: Women with histologically confirmed HPV16-related CIN3 or worse, 2 with invasive cancer, served as cases. Case blood was drawn when the lesion was first found; control blood after infection became undetectable.

Points from the study as a whole: Cases and controls were distinguished at AUC just under 0.85 by richness and V genes. CIN3+ cases had significantly higher TCR richness than controls; evenness did not differ.

The chain is built from TRBV2 and TRBJ2-2, with 9 bases that match TRBD1. The TCR was taken from a woman between 18 and 75 years old with a cervical HPV16 infection that either progressed to CIN3+ or cleared (not recorded which). Input material: blood buffy coat. The covered CDR3 bases are TGTGCCAGCAGTGAAGGTCGAACAGGGACAGGGTTCAACTCACCG. Translating gives CASSEGRTGTGFNSP. The whole CDR3 protein reads CASSEGRTGTGFNSPLFF. Full variable domain (missing parts from reference TRBV2 and TRBJ2-2): EPEVTQTPSHQVTQMGQEVILRCVPISNHLYFYWYRQILGQKVEFLVSFYNNEISEKSEIFDDQFSVERPDGSNFTLKIRSTKLEDSAMYFCASSEGRTGTGFNSPLFFGEGSRLTVL.